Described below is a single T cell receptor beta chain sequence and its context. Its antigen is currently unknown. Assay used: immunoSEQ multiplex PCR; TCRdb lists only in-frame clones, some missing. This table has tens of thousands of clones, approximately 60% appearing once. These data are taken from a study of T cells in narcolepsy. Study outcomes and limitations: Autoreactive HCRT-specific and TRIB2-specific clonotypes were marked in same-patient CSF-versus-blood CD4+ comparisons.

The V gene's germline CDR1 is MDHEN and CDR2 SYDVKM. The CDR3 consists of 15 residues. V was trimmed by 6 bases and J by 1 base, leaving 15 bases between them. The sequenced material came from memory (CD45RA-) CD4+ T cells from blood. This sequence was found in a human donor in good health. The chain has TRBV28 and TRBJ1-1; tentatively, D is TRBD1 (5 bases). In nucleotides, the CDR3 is TGTGCCAGCAGGGAGTCTTTAGGACAGAACACTGAAGCTTTCTTT. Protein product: CASRESLGQNTEAFF.